A selection of T cell receptor beta chains follows, all from one sample in a study of technical replicates of blood from a handful of donors. TCRdb keeps only in-frame clones here, not all; method: immunoSEQ multiplex PCR. The sample comprises under 95,000 clones, about 94% of which are singletons, and under 0.3% rests with the top ten. Sequencing was performed on T cells isolated from PBMCs. Source of these receptors: a human donor in good health. Both conserved end residues are part of each CDR3. The D gene is left open where the match is weak. A row's size may be missing; if present it is once, few, many or a size class.

>TRBJ2-5|TRBD1|once|TRBV28
CASRKEFRDRAFQETQYF
TGTGCCAGCCGGAAAGAGTTTAGGGACAGGGCATTCCAAGAGACCCAGTACTTC
>TRBJ2-3|-|-|TRBV21-1
CASTAAPAGGPSSDTQYF
TGTGCCAGCACCGCCGCCCCAGCGGGAGGGCCCAGCTCAGATACGCAGTATTTT
>TRBJ2-5|TRBD1|-|TRBV11-3
CASSLELLYGTGETQYF
TGTGCCAGCAGCTTAGAGCTTCTCTATGGGACAGGAGAGACCCAGTACTTC
>TRBJ2-2|-|-|TRBV18
CASSPRENTGELFF
TGTGCCAGCTCACCCCGGGAAAACACCGGGGAGCTGTTTTTT
>TRBJ1-1|-|few|TRBV4-1
CASSQPGNTEAFF
TGCGCCAGCAGCCAACCAGGGAACACTGAAGCTTTCTTT
>TRBJ2-2|TRBD1|once|TRBV7-2
CAITGQGKGGGLFF
TGTGCCATCACGGGACAGGGTAAAGGGGGTGGGCTGTTTTTT
>TRBJ2-1|-|once|TRBV7-6
CASSPRGEGDFGHEQFF
TGTGCCAGCAGCCCAAGAGGCGAGGGGGATTTTGGCCATGAGCAGTTCTTC
>TRBJ2-5|-|-|TRBV6-5
CASRRTEKETQYF
TGTGCCAGCAGGAGGACAGAGAAAGAGACCCAGTACTTC
>TRBJ2-4|-|-|TRBV11-2
CASSLRRGQPGNAKNIQYF
TGTGCCAGCAGCTTAAGGAGGGGGCAACCTGGTAATGCCAAAAACATTCAGTACTTC
>TRBJ1-2|TRBD1|-|TRBV5-5
CASSLDRGIFYGYTF
TGTGCCAGCAGCTTGGACAGGGGCATCTTCTATGGCTACACCTTC
>TRBJ2-5|-|-|TRBV25-1
CASSPRGPYQETQYF
TGTGCCAGCAGTCCCCGAGGTCCGTACCAAGAGACCCAGTACTTC
>TRBJ2-1|TRBD2|-|TRBV5-1
CASGSGALYNEQFF
TGCGCCAGCGGTAGCGGGGCCTTATACAATGAGCAGTTCTTC
>TRBJ2-5|-|-|TRBV5-1
CASSLVLGAGGLQETQYF
TGCGCCAGCAGCTTGGTACTGGGTGCCGGGGGACTCCAAGAGACCCAGTACTTC
>TRBJ1-3|-|-|TRBV6-5
CATRSSGNTIYF
TGTGCCACCCGTTCCTCTGGAAACACCATATATTTT
>TRBJ2-1|TRBD2|-|TRBV6-5
CASSYSIQRGITEQFF
TGTGCCAGCAGTTACTCGATTCAGCGGGGCATCACTGAGCAGTTCTTC
>TRBJ1-2|TRBD1|-|TRBV4-1
CASSQDSQTGPNYGYTF
TGCGCCAGCAGCCAAGATTCCCAGACAGGGCCTAACTATGGCTACACCTTC
>TRBJ1-1|-|few|TRBV29-1
CSVVGNTEAFF
TGCAGCGTTGTCGGGAACACTGAAGCTTTCTTT
>TRBJ1-5|-|-|TRBV20-1
CSAHDGWAMHF
TGCAGTGCCCATGACGGTTGGGCGATGCATTTT
>TRBJ2-4|-|-|TRBV5-1
CASSFGLTFKNIQYF
TGCGCCAGCAGCTTTGGACTTACGTTTAAAAACATTCAGTACTTC
>TRBJ2-1|TRBD2|-|TRBV5-6
CASSLLAAYNEQFF
TGTGCCAGCAGCTTACTAGCGGCCTACAATGAGCAGTTCTTC
>TRBJ2-5|TRBD2|-|TRBV2
CASSAWTSGGLETQYF
TGTGCCAGCAGTGCTTGGACTAGCGGGGGCCTAGAGACCCAGTACTTC
>TRBJ2-2|TRBD2|-|TRBV10-1
CASYPIAGSDTGELFF
TGCGCCAGCTATCCCATAGCGGGGTCGGACACCGGGGAGCTGTTTTTT
>TRBJ2-3|TRBD1|-|TRBV4-1
CASSSTVPGQDTDTQYF
TGCGCCAGCAGCTCGACAGTTCCGGGACAGGACACAGATACGCAGTATTTT
>TRBJ1-2|TRBD1|-|TRBV2
CASSELQGDNYGYTF
TGTGCCAGCAGTGAACTGCAGGGGGATAACTATGGCTACACCTTC
>TRBJ2-3|TRBD2|-|TRBV6-5
CASSLASGQAADTQYF
TGTGCCAGCAGTTTAGCTAGCGGGCAAGCCGCGGATACGCAGTATTTT
>TRBJ1-5|-|-|TRBV30
CAWSPGLINQPQHF
TGTGCCTGGAGTCCTGGACTGATCAATCAGCCCCAGCATTTT
>TRBJ1-1|-|-|TRBV7-9
CASSFGGDTEAFF
TGTGCCAGCAGCTTCGGGGGAGATACTGAAGCTTTCTTT
>TRBJ2-7|-|-|TRBV11-3
CASSLDRVDEQYF
TGTGCCAGCAGCTTAGACAGGGTTGACGAGCAGTACTTC
>TRBJ2-7|TRBD1|-|TRBV6-1
CATILFTGGVEQYF
TGTGCCACCATACTCTTTACAGGGGGCGTCGAGCAGTACTTC
>TRBJ2-7|TRBD1|-|TRBV11-1
CASSSDRGSYEQYF
TGTGCCAGCAGCTCGGACAGGGGCTCCTACGAGCAGTACTTC
>TRBJ1-2|-|-|TRBV11-3
CASSQALGDYYGYTF
TGTGCCAGCAGCCAAGCGCTAGGGGACTACTATGGCTACACCTTC
>TRBJ2-5|-|-|TRBV11-3
CASSLLPVLAQETQYF
TGTGCCAGCAGCTTATTACCCGTCCTAGCCCAAGAGACCCAGTACTTC